The clone carrying this T cell receptor beta chain appeared once. As yet, its antigen is unknown. The data stem from a study of vaccination and CD4 T cells after COVID-19. Treatment: 10-day PBMC culture with coronavirus spike peptide pools or control peptides (ViraFEST assay). The dates of positive PCR tests extended from March through December 2020 and came before the US Alpha, Beta and Delta variants. The germline V gene has CDR1 SGHTA and CDR2 FQGNSA. Trimming removed 4 bases at V and 6 bases at J, with 22 bases between. This CDR3 region has 16 residues. With the Oncomine TCR Beta short-read assay, DNA from cultured CD4+ T cells was sequenced. TCRdb redid the calling of the PCR reads with MiXCR, one entry per CDR3 protein. Among 9,000 to 13,000 distinct CDR3 sequences listed, over 75% were seen once.

This TCR came from a human donor who had recovered from COVID-19. V is TRBV7-2 and J is TRBJ2-7; the D gene is possibly TRBD1 (6 bases). Sequencing input: CD4+ T cells from blood, cultured in vitro. The CDR3 loop reads CASSSIRDTRAREQYF. In DNA, the CDR3 is TGTGCCAGCAGCTCTATTCGGGACACCCGAGCTCGCGAGCAGTACTTC.